Listed here is a single TCR beta chain. What it binds is unknown. The sample is drawn from a study of coeliac disease. Study details: High-resolution HLA typing was lacking; TRBV7-2 bias was queried instead. Overall study findings and caveats: In active celiac disease, intraepithelial and lamina propria TRB and TRG repertoires were less clonal than controls. Lamina propria and intraepithelial cell fractions may contain each other's cells. Unbiased detection of gliadin-specific T cells was judged not feasible with this approach.

The V segment lost 1 base and the J segment 4 bases; nucleotides outside the gene matches: 5. Germline values: CDR1 SGHNT, CDR2 YYREEE (reference sequence). This CDR3 has 16 amino acids. Data came from immunoSEQ multiplex PCR; TCRdb stores just in-frame clones and leaves some out. The sample yields 4,000 to 4,500 clones, 65% to 70% seen once. This chain links TRBV5-4 with TRBJ2-5; TRBD2 matches 12 bases. This sequence originates from a woman between 18 and 30 years old with active celiac disease. The specimen sequenced was intraepithelial lymphocytes from the gut. CDR3 in DNA: TGTGCCAGCAGCTTGAGGACTAGCGGGACTGGAGAGACCCAGTACTTC. Protein: CASSLRTSGTGETQYF.